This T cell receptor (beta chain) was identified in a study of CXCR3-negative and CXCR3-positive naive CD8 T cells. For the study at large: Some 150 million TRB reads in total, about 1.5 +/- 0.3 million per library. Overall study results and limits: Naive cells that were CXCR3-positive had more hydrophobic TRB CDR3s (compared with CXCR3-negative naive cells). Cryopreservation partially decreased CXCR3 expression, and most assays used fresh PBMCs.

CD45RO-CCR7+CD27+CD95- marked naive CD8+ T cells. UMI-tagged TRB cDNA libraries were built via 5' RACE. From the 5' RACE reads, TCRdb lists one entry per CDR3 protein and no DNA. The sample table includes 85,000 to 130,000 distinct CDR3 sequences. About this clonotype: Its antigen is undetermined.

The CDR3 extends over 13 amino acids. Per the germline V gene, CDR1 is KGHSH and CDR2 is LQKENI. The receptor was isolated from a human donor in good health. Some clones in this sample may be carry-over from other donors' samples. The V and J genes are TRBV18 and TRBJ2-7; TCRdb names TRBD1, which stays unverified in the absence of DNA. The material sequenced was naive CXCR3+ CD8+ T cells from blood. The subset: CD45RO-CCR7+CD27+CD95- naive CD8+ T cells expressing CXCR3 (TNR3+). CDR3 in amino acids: CASSLGHMGEQYF.